A selection of T cell receptor beta chains follows, all from one sample in a study of T cells after yellow fever vaccination. TCRdb processed the 5' RACE reads anew with MiXCR; each CDR3 protein has one entry. The sample carries roughly 120,000 distinct CDR3 sequences, 6.5% to 9% recorded once. The sequenced sample was CD4+ T cells sorted from PBMCs, obtained more than 35 days after the first yellow fever vaccination. Receptor source: a man aged 18-30 years who received the YFV17D yellow fever vaccine. Both conserved end residues are part of each CDR3. Fields, in order: D gene, J gene, V gene, clone size, CDR3 protein, CDR3 DNA. D genes are given only for firm matches. Size is omitted from some rows. Given values are once, few, many or a class for expanded clones.

. TRBJ2-7 TRBV5-6 many CASSLGTVTYEQYF TGTGCCAGCAGCTTGGGGACGGTTACCTACGAGCAGTACTTC
. TRBJ1-6 TRBV6-5 many CASSYSGMDSPLHF TGTGCCAGCAGTTACTCAGGGATGGATTCACCCCTCCACTTT
. TRBJ2-3 TRBV6-5 few CASSYLGRTDTQYF TGTGCCAGCAGTTACCTCGGGCGGACAGATACGCAGTATTTT
TRBD1 TRBJ2-6 TRBV2 . CASSVGQGAGANVLTF TGTGCCAGCAGTGTAGGACAGGGGGCTGGGGCCAACGTCCTGACTTTC
. TRBJ2-3 TRBV11-3 many CASSLGNRVSQYF TGTGCCAGCAGCTTAGGAAACAGGGTATCGCAGTATTTT
TRBD1 TRBJ2-3 TRBV12-3/TRBV12-4 . CASSLRTGLSTDTQYF TGTGCCAGCAGTTTACGGACAGGGCTTAGCACAGATACGCAGTATTTT
TRBD1 TRBJ2-7 TRBV5-1 many CASSLDTIRDRSDEQYF TGCGCCAGCAGCTTGGACACTATTCGGGACAGATCGGACGAGCAGTACTTC
. TRBJ2-1 TRBV5-4 few CASSPITGGANEQFF TGTGCCAGCAGCCCCATAACCGGCGGGGCTAATGAGCAGTTCTTC
. TRBJ2-2 TRBV7-2 many CASSFFVFANTGELFF TGTGCCAGCAGCTTTTTCGTCTTCGCGAACACCGGGGAGCTGTTTTTT
. TRBJ2-5 TRBV7-8 many CASRSDRGGETQYF TGTGCCAGCCGCTCGGATAGGGGGGGAGAGACCCAGTACTTC
. TRBJ2-3 TRBV7-9 many CASSLEGVTDTQYF TGTGCCAGCAGCTTAGAGGGGGTCACAGATACGCAGTATTTT
TRBD1 TRBJ1-1 TRBV4-3 many CASSQAGGRATEAFF TGCGCCAGCAGCCAAGCAGGGGGTCGGGCCACTGAAGCTTTCTTT
. TRBJ1-6 TRBV5-5 many CASTEGGPLHF TGTGCCAGCACCGAGGGGGGACCCCTCCACTTT
. TRBJ2-4 TRBV5-6 many CASSTDIPRNIQYF TGTGCCAGCAGCACCGACATACCAAGGAACATTCAGTACTTC
TRBD1 TRBJ2-3 TRBV5-5 many CASSRTGVSTDTQYF TGTGCCAGCAGCCGGACAGGGGTCAGCACAGATACGCAGTATTTT
. TRBJ2-7 TRBV5-1 many CASSLDSRRGEQYF TGCGCCAGCAGCTTGGATAGCAGAAGGGGCGAGCAGTACTTC
. TRBJ1-3 TRBV3-1 many CASSHLDGNTIYF TGTGCCAGCAGCCATTTGGACGGAAACACCATATATTTT
TRBD1 TRBJ1-6 TRBV6-5 many CASSYSIGAGGFSPLHF TGTGCCAGCAGTTACTCAATCGGGGCAGGGGGCTTTTCACCCCTCCACTTT
. TRBJ2-5 TRBV7-2 many CASSSDIRETQYF TGTGCCAGCAGCTCCGACATCCGAGAGACCCAGTACTTC
TRBD1 TRBJ2-2 TRBV20-1 many CSAYRDRANTGELFF TGCAGTGCTTACCGGGACAGGGCGAACACCGGGGAGCTGTTTTTT
. TRBJ1-1 TRBV7-9 many CASSRHQNTEAFF TGTGCCAGCAGCCGACACCAAAACACTGAAGCTTTCTTT
. TRBJ1-1 TRBV30 many CACSQPAGNTEAFF TGTGCCTGTTCCCAACCTGCGGGGAACACTGAAGCTTTCTTT
. TRBJ1-1 TRBV2 many CASSEADNLNTEAFF TGTGCCAGCAGTGAAGCCGATAACCTGAACACTGAAGCTTTCTTT
TRBD1 TRBJ1-6 TRBV18 few CASSPSTGGSPLHF TGTGCCAGCTCACCTTCGACAGGGGGATCACCCCTCCACTTT
. TRBJ1-2 TRBV29-1 many CSVPLGANYGYTF TGCAGCGTCCCGCTTGGAGCTAACTATGGCTACACCTTC
. TRBJ1-2 TRBV5-1 many CASSSGTLGGYTF TGCGCCAGCAGCTCCGGGACCCTAGGTGGCTACACCTTC
TRBD2 TRBJ2-4 TRBV5-1 many CASSFSSSGEAKNIQYF TGCGCCAGCAGCTTTTCGTCTAGCGGGGAGGCCAAAAACATTCAGTACTTC
. TRBJ2-3 TRBV7-2 many CASSLRASTDTQYF TGTGCCAGCAGCTTAAGGGCCAGCACAGATACGCAGTATTTT
TRBD2 TRBJ2-2 TRBV6-1 many CASVLRGAADTGELFF TGTGCCAGCGTCCTGCGGGGGGCGGCTGACACCGGGGAGCTGTTTTTT
. TRBJ1-4 TRBV7-2 many CASSYPPGHRTNEKLFF TGTGCCAGCAGCTACCCTCCCGGACACAGGACTAATGAAAAACTGTTTTTT
. TRBJ2-1 TRBV23-1 . CASSQKDAINEQFF TGCGCCAGCAGTCAAAAGGACGCAATCAATGAGCAGTTCTTC
. TRBJ2-2 TRBV11-2 many CASSWQGRRTGELFF TGTGCCAGCAGCTGGCAGGGGCGAAGGACCGGGGAGCTGTTTTTT
. TRBJ2-3 TRBV3-1 many CASSQENLKVDTQYF TGTGCCAGCAGCCAAGAAAACCTAAAGGTAGATACGCAGTATTTT
TRBD1 TRBJ1-2 TRBV5-6 many CASSRDSPYGYTF TGTGCCAGCAGCCGGGACAGCCCCTATGGCTACACCTTC
. TRBJ1-1 TRBV20-1 once CSARSRGRRDTEAFF TGCAGTGCTAGATCGCGGGGAAGACGGGACACTGAAGCTTTCTTT
TRBD1 TRBJ2-2 TRBV5-4 few CASSEGQGAYTGELFF TGTGCCAGCAGCGAGGGACAGGGGGCATACACCGGGGAGCTGTTTTTT
. TRBJ1-3 TRBV7-2 . CASSLLRASSGNTIYF TGTGCCAGCAGCTTACTCCGGGCGAGCTCTGGAAACACCATATATTTT
TRBD2 TRBJ2-3 TRBV9 many CASSATSGPDTQYF TGTGCCAGCAGCGCGACTAGCGGCCCAGATACGCAGTATTTT
TRBD1 TRBJ1-2 TRBV5-4 few CASSQGVGVGLNYGYTF TGTGCCAGCAGCCAGGGGGTGGGGGTAGGACTTAACTATGGCTACACCTTC
. TRBJ2-7 TRBV4-1 many CASSQSRAYEQYF TGCGCCAGCAGCCAGAGCAGGGCCTACGAGCAGTACTTC
. TRBJ2-5 TRBV12-3/TRBV12-4 . CSSSLGETQYF TGTTCCAGCAGTTTGGGTGAGACCCAGTACTTC
TRBD2 TRBJ2-5 TRBV5-1 many CASSFWGGGETQYF TGCGCCAGCAGCTTCTGGGGGGGTGGAGAGACCCAGTACTTC
. TRBJ2-5 TRBV5-1 many CASSLSFRTEETQYF TGCGCCAGCAGCTTATCGTTCCGGACCGAAGAGACCCAGTACTTC
. TRBJ2-3 TRBV25-1 many CASSDGGIGTDTQYF TGTGCCAGCAGTGACGGGGGTATAGGCACAGATACGCAGTATTTT
. TRBJ2-5 TRBV30 many CAWSIQGVVTQYF TGTGCCTGGAGTATCCAAGGGGTTGTGACCCAGTACTTC